The 14 T cell receptor beta chains below all came from one sample that was sequenced in a study of T cells in Graves' hyperthyroidism and ophthalmopathy. RNA transcripts provided the source from which TCR beta CDR3 regions were amplified. The HTBI primer set was used in a first-round RT-PCR of the TCR CDR3. A single record per CDR3 protein comes from TCRdb applying MiXCR to the multiplex PCR reads. The sample carries approximately 640,000 distinct CDR3 sequences, roughly 17% recorded once. Material for sequencing was blood. These receptors originate from a man aged 50-59 years with Graves' hyperthyroidism.

The chain links TRBV27 to TRBJ1-5; possibly TRBD1 for D (6 bases). Germline assignment: CDR1 MNHEY and CDR2 SMNVEV (reference sequence). Trimming took off 7 bases at V and 4 bases at J, with 17 bases between the two ends. This CDR3 is 15 amino acids long. The CDR3 region is CASTEQGGINQPQHF. The DNA for the CDR3 is TGTGCCAGCACCGAACAGGGAGGGATAAATCAGCCCCAGCATTTT.

The gene calls are TRBV20-1 and TRBJ2-1; 12 bases align to TRBD2. With V trimmed by 5 bases and J by 4 bases, 9 bases remained unmatched. Germline V gene data show CDR1 as DFQATT and CDR2 as SNEGSKA (reference sequence). The CDR3 totals 16 residues. The CDR3 sequence is CSARTGLAGSYNEQFF. CDR3 bases: TGCAGTGCTCGCACAGGACTAGCGGGATCATACAATGAGCAGTTCTTC.

The chain has TRBV29-1 and TRBJ2-7; 12 nucleotides align to TRBD1. The germline CDR1 and CDR2 sequences are SQVTM and ANQGSEA. There are 13 residues in the CDR3. V trimming: 6 bases; J trimming: 5 bases; junction bases outside the gene matches: 5. The CDR3 nucleotides read TGCAGCGTGGGGACAGGGGGCGTCCACGAGCAGTACTTC. It encodes CSVGTGGVHEQYF.

This clonotype has ten or more counts. The rearrangement joins TRBV7-9 to TRBJ2-3; 7 nucleotides match TRBD2. The CDR3 is made up of 16 amino acids. J lost 1 base, V lost 5 bases, and 9 bases had no gene match. Germline V gene data show CDR1 as SEHNR and CDR2 as FQNEAQ (reference sequence). The CDR3 coding sequence is TGTGCCAGCAGCCCCCCATTCCGGGAGGGCACAGATACGCAGTATTTT. It is translated as CASSPPFREGTDTQYF.

This clonotype was observed a handful of times. V gene TRBV18 combines with J gene TRBJ1-6; 7 bases fit TRBD1. Trimming took 3 bases from V and 2 from J; bases not matched to a gene: 4. The CDR3 extends over 16 amino acids. Germline CDR1 KGHSH, CDR2 LQKENI. The CDR3 coding sequence is TGTGCCAGCTCACCTGCCGGGACAGCCTATAATTCACCCCTCCACTTT. Translated, it gives CASSPAGTAYNSPLHF. The complete variable domain, with remaining parts taken from reference TRBV18 and TRBJ1-6, reads NAGVMQNPRHLVRRRGQEARLRCSPMKGHSHVYWYRQLPEEGLKFMVYLQKENIIDESGMPKERFSAEFPKEGPSILRIQQVVRGDSAAYFCASSPAGTAYNSPLHFGNGTRLTVT.

This clonotype was observed a handful of times. J is TRBJ2-7 and V is TRBV6-1; the D gene could be TRBD1 or TRBD2 (5 bases each). The CDR3 extends over 15 amino acids. Germline V gene data show CDR1 as MNHNS and CDR2 as SASEGT. V was shortened by 6 bases and J by 2 bases, with 17 bases between the two germline ends. CDR3 DNA sequence: TGTGCCAGCAGCTCGGGGCACGGTATCACCTACGAGCAGTACTTC. This encodes CASSSGHGITYEQYF.

The sample holds a few counts of this clonotype. V is TRBV7-3 and J is TRBJ2-3, with D possibly being TRBD1 or TRBD2 (6 bases each). The V gene lost 0 bases and the J gene lost 7 bases, with 11 bases spanning the gap. Germline assignment: CDR1 SGHTA and CDR2 FQGTGA. The CDR3 consists of 14 residues. The DNA for the CDR3 is TGTGCCAGCAGCTTAACGCCGGGGGCCAATACGCAGTATTTT. It yields the protein CASSLTPGANTQYF. Drawing the rest from reference TRBV7-3 and TRBJ2-3, the complete variable domain is GAGVSQTPSNKVTEKGKYVELRCDPISGHTALYWYRQSLGQGPEFLIYFQGTGAADDSGLPNDRFFAVRPEGSVSTLKIQRTERGDSAVYLCASSLTPGANTQYFGPGTRLTVL.

Ten or more counts support this clonotype. The chain combines TRBV6-2 or TRBV6-3 with TRBJ2-7, with D possibly TRBD2 on 5 matching bases. Germline CDR1 and CDR2: MNHEY and SVGEGT. CDR3 length: 14 amino acids. With 6 bases removed from V and 3 bases from J, the gap between germline ends came to 15 bases. For the CDR3, the DNA is TGTGCCAGCAGAACTGGACTTGGGGACTACGAGCAGTACTTC. Protein: CASRTGLGDYEQYF.

This clonotype was found many times. This chain connects TRBV7-9 to TRBJ2-7; the match to TRBD2 covers 14 bases. The germline CDR1 and CDR2 sequences are SEHNR and FQNEAQ (reference sequence). The CDR3 spans 14 residues. The junction had 6 bases not matched to a gene; V was cut back by 8 bases and J by 6 bases. CDR3 DNA: TGTGCCAGCGGGACTAGCGGGAGTGAGGGCGAGCAGTACTTC. It specifies CASGTSGSEGEQYF.

This clonotype was seen many times. This chain joins TRBV27 and TRBJ2-3; 12 positions match TRBD2. The ends lost 2 bases at V and 2 bases at J; junction bases unmatched: 5. Germline V gene sequence: CDR1 MNHEY, CDR2 SMNVEV (reference sequence). The CDR3 is made up of 17 amino acids. The CDR3 DNA sequence: TGTGCCAGCAGTTTAGTCGGACTAGCGGGATCCACAGATACGCAGTATTTT. It is translated as CASSLVGLAGSTDTQYF.

The rearrangement uses TRBV5-5 and TRBJ2-5; 7 nucleotides agree with TRBD2. Germline lookup yields CDR1 SGHKS and CDR2 YYEKEE (reference sequence). The CDR3 has 15 amino acids. Trimming cost V 1 base and J 5 bases; bases outside gene matches: 8. This CDR3 is CASSLRGGGEETQYF. The CDR3 DNA reads as TGTGCCAGCAGCTTGAGGGGTGGGGGGGAGGAGACCCAGTACTTC.

This clonotype was found a few times. This may arise from a read error, as a much more abundant clone is one base away. This chain uses TRBV7-9 with TRBJ1-5, with 7 bases that match TRBD1. The J segment lost 2 bases and the V segment lost 4 bases, leaving 5 bases of the junction unmatched. The CDR3 totals 15 residues. The germline gives CDR1 SEHNR, CDR2 FQNEAQ (reference sequence). In nucleotides, the CDR3 is TGTGCCAGCAGCTCACAGGGGTTCGGCAATCAGCCCCAGCATTTT. Translating it yields CASSSQGFGNQPQHF.

This clonotype was picked up many times. The CDR3 reads CASKDRSDEQYF. The CDR3 coding sequence is TGTGCCAGCAAGGACAGGTCAGACGAGCAGTACTTC. The chain recombines TRBV6-1 with TRBJ2-7; 7 bases line up with TRBD1. Germline CDR1 MNHNS, CDR2 SASEGT. V lost 7 bases and J lost 5; bases outside the gene matches: 5. CDR3 length: 12 amino acids.

The table lists this clonotype with many counts. The J gene is TRBJ1-5, the V gene TRBV7-2; 9 nucleotides line up with TRBD1. Per germline, CDR1 SGHTA and CDR2 FQGNSA. This CDR3 spans 16 amino acids. J gave up 6 bases and V 2 bases, and 8 bases lay outside the gene matches. The CDR3 here is CASSLRPGQGSQPQHF. The CDR3 bases are TGTGCCAGCAGCTTAAGACCGGGACAGGGTTCTCAGCCCCAGCATTTT.